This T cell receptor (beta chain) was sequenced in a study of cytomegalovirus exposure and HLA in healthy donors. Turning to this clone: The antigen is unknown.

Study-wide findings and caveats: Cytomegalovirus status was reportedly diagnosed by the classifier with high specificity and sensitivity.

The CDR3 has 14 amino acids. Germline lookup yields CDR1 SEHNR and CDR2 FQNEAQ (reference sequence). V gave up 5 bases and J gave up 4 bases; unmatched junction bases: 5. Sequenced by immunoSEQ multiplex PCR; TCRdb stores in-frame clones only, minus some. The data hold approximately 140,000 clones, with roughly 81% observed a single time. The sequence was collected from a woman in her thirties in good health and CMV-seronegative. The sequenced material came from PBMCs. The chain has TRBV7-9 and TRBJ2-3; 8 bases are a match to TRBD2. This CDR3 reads CASSRGGSSDTQYF. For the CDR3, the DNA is TGTGCCAGCAGCCGGGGGGGGTCCTCAGATACGCAGTATTTT.